This passage covers 10 T cell receptor beta chains from one sample sequenced in a study of T cells in Graves' hyperthyroidism and ophthalmopathy. RNA transcripts gave rise to amplified TCR beta CDR3 regions. Using the HTBI primer set, a first-round RT-PCR was run on the TCR CDR3. TCRdb itself ran the multiplex PCR reads through MiXCR, one entry per CDR3 protein. This sample carries about 600,000 distinct CDR3 sequences, approximately 15% of them seen once, and the ten largest clones take more than 3%. Material for sequencing was blood. These receptors originate from a middle-aged woman with Graves' ophthalmopathy.

This clonotype was detected ten times or more. The rearrangement links TRBV11-2 to TRBJ2-7; unclear D gene. In germline, CDR1 is SGHAT, CDR2 FQNNGV. The ends were cut back, 5 bases at V and 0 bases at J, with 5 bases in the middle. The CDR3 has 12 residues. The CDR3 here is CASSTFSYEQYF. CDR3 DNA: TGTGCCAGCAGCACCTTCTCCTACGAGCAGTACTTC.

The gene calls are TRBV19 and TRBJ2-2; either TRBD1 or TRBD2 may fit D (5 bases each). CDR3 length equals 14 residues. The germline V and J ends were trimmed by 8 bases and 4 bases, with 14 bases remaining between them. Germline V gene sequence: CDR1 LNHDA, CDR2 SQIVND (reference sequence). CDR3 amino acids: CASLGRESTGELFF. DNA of the CDR3: TGTGCCAGTCTCGGCAGGGAGTCCACCGGGGAGCTGTTTTTT.

This clonotype was picked up a small number of times. The V call is TRBV5-1, the J call TRBJ2-1, with 7 bases matching TRBD1. Per the germline V gene, CDR1 is SGHRS and CDR2 is YFSETQ. Unmatched junction bases numbered 9, after V lost 0 bases and J lost 3 bases. CDR3 length equals 17 residues. For the CDR3, the DNA is TGCGCCAGCAGCTTGGGTGCAACAGGGGTCGGCTACAATGAGCAGTTCTTC. Translated, it gives CASSLGATGVGYNEQFF.

This clonotype was detected a few times. The chain couples TRBV19 to TRBJ2-7; 8 positions agree with TRBD2. The CDR3 spans 15 residues. V lost 3 bases to trimming and J lost 3 bases; unmatched junction nucleotides: 7. The germline V gene has CDR1 LNHDA and CDR2 SQIVND (reference sequence). CDR3 protein: CASSMSSGGFYEQYF. The CDR3 nucleotides are TGTGCCAGTAGTATGAGCAGCGGGGGTTTCTACGAGCAGTACTTC.

This clonotype was detected a few times. The genes are TRBV6-2 or TRBV6-3 and TRBJ1-3; 7 bases agree with TRBD1. The CDR3 is 13 amino acids. Germline CDR1 MNHEY, CDR2 SVGEGT. J lost 10 bases, V lost 5 bases, and 8 bases had no gene match. The CDR3, as DNA: TGTGCCAGCAGTCATCTGCAGGGGGTGACCATATATTTT. Translated, it gives CASSHLQGVTIYF.

This clonotype was detected a few times. The chain is built from TRBV9 and TRBJ1-3, with 10 bases identical to TRBD1. With 4 bases clipped from V and 6 bases from J, the junction kept 4 bases outside the gene matches. CDR3 length: 14 residues. Per the germline V gene, CDR1 is SGDLS and CDR2 is YYNGEE. The CDR3 bases are TGTGCCAGCAGCTCGGGACAGGGGTCAAACACCATATATTTT. Protein product: CASSSGQGSNTIYF.

This clonotype has at least ten counts. The chain combines TRBV30 with TRBJ1-1; tentative D call: TRBD1 (6 bases). Germline CDR1 and CDR2: GTSNPN and SVGIG (reference sequence). There are 13 residues in the CDR3. V dropped 2 bases and J dropped 11 bases, with 18 bases sitting between them. Written as DNA, the CDR3 is TGTGCCTGGAGTTATTCGGGGGGCAGGTTGGCTTTCTTT. Amino acids: CAWSYSGGRLAFF.

CDR3 sequence (DNA): TGTGCCAGCAGCTTAAGGCTACTTGAGACCCAGTACTTC. Its translation is CASSLRLLETQYF. The V call is TRBV7-9, the J call TRBJ2-5; D is unresolved. V was trimmed by 2 bases and J by 5 bases, leaving 9 bases between them. The germline gives CDR1 SEHNR, CDR2 FQNEAQ (reference sequence). The CDR3 extends over 13 amino acids.

This clonotype was counted at least ten times. The rearrangement links TRBV3-1 to TRBJ1-1; tentative D call: TRBD1 (5 bases). Germline lookup yields CDR1 LGHDT and CDR2 YNNKEL (reference sequence). The germline V and J ends were trimmed by 3 bases and 4 bases, with 9 bases remaining between them. This CDR3 spans 13 amino acids. This CDR3 is CASSQGGTTEAFF. DNA for the CDR3: TGTGCCAGCAGCCAGGGGGGAACCACTGAAGCTTTCTTT.

This clonotype was seen repeatedly, ten times or more. V is TRBV11-2 and J is TRBJ2-7; D gene uncertain. CDR1 is SGHAT and CDR2 is FQNNGV in the germline V gene. V lost 0 bases to trimming and J lost 3 bases, with 6 bases between them. The CDR3 has 13 residues. The CDR3 bases are TGTGCCAGCAGCTTAGACACGAACTACGAGCAGTACTTC. Its protein product is CASSLDTNYEQYF.